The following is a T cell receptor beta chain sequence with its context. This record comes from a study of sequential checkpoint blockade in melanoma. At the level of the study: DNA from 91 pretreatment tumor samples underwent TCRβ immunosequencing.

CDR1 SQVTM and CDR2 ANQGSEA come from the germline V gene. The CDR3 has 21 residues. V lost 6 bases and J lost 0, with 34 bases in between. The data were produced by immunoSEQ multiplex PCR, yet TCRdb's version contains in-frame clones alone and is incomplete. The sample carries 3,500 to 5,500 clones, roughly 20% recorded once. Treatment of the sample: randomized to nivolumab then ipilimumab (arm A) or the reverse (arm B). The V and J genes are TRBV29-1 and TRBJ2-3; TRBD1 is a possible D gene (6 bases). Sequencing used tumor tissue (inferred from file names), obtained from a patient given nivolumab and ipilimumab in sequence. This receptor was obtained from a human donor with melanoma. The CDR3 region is CSVSSPGTRGDKNPSTDTQYF. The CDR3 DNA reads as TGCAGCGTGAGTTCCCCCGGGACCAGGGGTGACAAAAACCCTAGCACAGATACGCAGTATTTT.